Listed here are 17 T cell receptor beta chains from one sample, sequenced in a study of T-cell reconstitution after alpha-beta-depleted transplantation in children. Construction of the TCRbeta library involved unique molecular identifiers. TCRdb recomputed calls from the PCR reads with MiXCR, one row per CDR3 protein. Here the sample spans about 420,000 distinct CDR3 sequences, about 16% being singletons. The sample was PBMCs, mostly from graft donor cells, taken 360 days after TCRalphabeta/CD19-depleted stem cell transplant. The receptor source for this set is a boy younger than two who had a stem cell transplant for Wiskott-Aldrich syndrome, so the T cells may come from the graft donor.

This chain joins TRBV7-9 and TRBJ2-5; D unclear. V was trimmed by 1 base and J by 2 bases, leaving 11 bases between them. This CDR3 comprises 15 residues. Looked up from germline, CDR1 is SEHNR and CDR2 is FQNEAQ (reference sequence). In DNA, the CDR3 is TGTGCCAGCAGCTTAGGGCGGCACCCTCAAGAGACCCAGTACTTC. This codes for CASSLGRHPQETQYF.

This clonotype turned up a few times. The V gene is TRBV12-3 or TRBV12-4, the J gene TRBJ2-2, with D possibly being TRBD1 (5 bases). There are 14 residues in the CDR3. V was cut by 6 bases and J by 6 bases, with 14 bases left in between. CDR3 protein: CASRLTEWAGELFF. In DNA form, the CDR3 reads TGTGCCAGCAGACTGACAGAGTGGGCCGGGGAGCTGTTTTTT.

This clonotype was seen ten or more times. The chain recombines TRBV27 with TRBJ2-3, with a possible D match to TRBD2 (5 bases). Trimming left V 8 bases short and J 1 base short, with 16 bases between. The CDR3 extends over 15 amino acids. The V gene's germline CDR1 is MNHEY and CDR2 SMNVEV (reference sequence). The chain's CDR3 is CASGGAGLGTDTQYF. DNA of the CDR3: TGTGCCAGCGGTGGTGCGGGTCTGGGCACAGATACGCAGTATTTT.

This clonotype showed up just once. This rearrangement joins TRBV5-4 to TRBJ2-4; 8 nucleotides line up with TRBD1. Trimming took 0 bases from V and 0 from J; bases not matched to a gene: 11. Germline loops: CDR1 SGHNT, CDR2 YYREEE (reference sequence). CDR3 length equals 19 residues. This CDR3 is CASSLGTGRTKVAKNIQYF. In DNA, the CDR3 is TGTGCCAGCAGCTTGGGGACAGGGAGGACGAAAGTAGCCAAAAACATTCAGTACTTC.

V and J are TRBV20-1 and TRBJ1-1; the D is unclear. The CDR3 length is 12 residues. Between the trimmed V and J ends, which lost 2 bases and 1 base, there was a span of 5 bases. The germline V gene encodes CDR1 DFQATT and CDR2 SNEGSKA (reference sequence). The CDR3, as DNA: TGCAGTGCTAGAAGACAGAACACTGAAGCTTTCTTT. This encodes CSARRQNTEAFF.

This clonotype was counted a few times. The chain is built from TRBV29-1 and TRBJ2-3; 7 bases match TRBD2. Germline V gene data show CDR1 as SQVTM and CDR2 as ANQGSEA. This CDR3 contains 11 residues. V trimming: 4 bases; J trimming: 12 bases; junction bases outside the gene matches: 7. The CDR3 loop reads CSVAGLDVQYF. CDR3 bases: TGCAGCGTTGCCGGACTAGACGTTCAGTATTTT.

The rearrangement joins TRBV29-1 to TRBJ2-1, with 8 nucleotides matching TRBD2. The J segment lost 5 bases and the V segment lost 2 bases, leaving 11 bases of the junction unmatched. The CDR3 has 16 residues. Germline assignment: CDR1 SQVTM and CDR2 ANQGSEA. CDR3 nucleotide sequence: TGCAGCGTTGAAAGAGGAGGGACTAGTTTACACAATGAGCAGTTCTTC. It translates to CSVERGGTSLHNEQFF.

This clonotype was detected only a few times. The chain carries TRBV6-2 or TRBV6-3 and TRBJ1-5, with a possible D match to TRBD1 (5 bases). Trimming removed 2 bases from V and 9 bases from J, with 14 bases in between. The CDR3 has 14 amino acids. CDR1 and CDR2 from the germline V gene are MNHEY and SVGEGT. The chain's CDR3 is CASSYKGTVGPQHF. The CDR3 DNA reads as TGTGCCAGCAGTTACAAGGGGACCGTCGGGCCCCAGCATTTT.

The chain carries TRBV14 and TRBJ2-3; the D gene is possibly TRBD2 (5 bases). The CDR3 is made up of 17 amino acids. Trimming removed 1 base at V and 0 bases at J, with 14 bases between. The germline gives CDR1 SGHDN, CDR2 FVKESK. In DNA form, the CDR3 reads TGTGCCAGCAGCCAAGTCCTTAGCGCCGTCAGCACAGATACGCAGTATTTT. Its protein is CASSQVLSAVSTDTQYF.

This clonotype was counted ten times or more. This chain connects TRBV6-5 to TRBJ2-4; D perhaps matches TRBD1 (5 bases). The CDR3 has 15 residues. Germline V gene sequence: CDR1 MNHEY, CDR2 SVGAGI. V dropped 4 bases and J dropped 5 bases, with 15 bases sitting between them. The CDR3: CASSFSARVENIQYF. CDR3 sequence (DNA): TGTGCCAGCAGTTTCAGTGCCAGGGTCGAAAACATTCAGTACTTC.

The rearrangement joins TRBV6-1 to TRBJ2-7, with a possible D match to TRBD2 (5 bases). Trimming left V 0 bases short and J 3 bases short, with 18 bases between. The CDR3 totals 17 residues. CDR1 and CDR2 (germline): MNHNS, SASEGT. CDR3 DNA: TGTGCCAGCAGTGAAGCGGCGCTTTCGGGGTCTATCTACGAGCAGTACTTC. It encodes CASSEAALSGSIYEQYF.

The V call is TRBV24-1, the J call TRBJ2-7; 7 nucleotides match TRBD1. This CDR3 is built from 15 residues. V gave up 3 bases and J gave up 5 bases; unmatched junction bases: 9. Germline V gene lookup returns CDR1 KGHDR and CDR2 SFDVKD. The CDR3 nucleotides are TGTGCCACCAGTGATCCCCGGGACAGTTGGGACGAGCAGTACTTC. Its protein is CATSDPRDSWDEQYF.

A few counts support this clonotype. The genes are TRBV6-1 and TRBJ1-2; 10 nucleotides line up with TRBD1. J lost 6 bases, V lost 2 bases, and 9 bases had no gene match. Looked up from germline, CDR1 is MNHNS and CDR2 is SASEGT. There are 16 residues in the CDR3. The CDR3 DNA is TGTGCCAGCAGTGAACAACCTATGGGACAGGGGAATGGCTACACCTTC. Its protein product is CASSEQPMGQGNGYTF.

The table lists this clonotype with a few counts. V usage is TRBV10-3 and J usage is TRBJ2-3; no clear D gene. V was cut by 4 bases and J by 5 bases, with 7 bases left in between. Germline CDR1 and CDR2: ENHRY and SYGVKD. CDR3 length equals 12 residues. CDR3 loop: CAISGGGDTQYF. Written as DNA, the CDR3 is TGTGCCATCAGTGGGGGTGGAGATACGCAGTATTTT.

This chain uses TRBV25-1 with TRBJ2-3; 8 bases line up with TRBD2. Trimming took 4 bases from V and 1 from J; bases not matched to a gene: 10. The CDR3 loop spans 17 amino acids. Germline CDR1 reads MGHDK; CDR2 reads SYGVNS. Here the CDR3 reads CASSVLGGSGGTDTQYF. CDR3 nucleotide sequence: TGTGCCAGCAGTGTATTAGGAGGTAGCGGGGGCACAGATACGCAGTATTTT.

V gene TRBV27 combines with J gene TRBJ2-7; D possibly matches TRBD1 or TRBD2 (5 bases each). This CDR3 is built from 14 residues. Per the germline V gene, CDR1 is MNHEY and CDR2 is SMNVEV (reference sequence). V was cut by 5 bases and J by 0 bases, with 11 bases left in between. The DNA of the CDR3 is TGTGCCAGCAGTGCCGGGGCCATCTCCTACGAGCAGTACTTC. Its protein product is CASSAGAISYEQYF.

This clonotype was counted between two and nine times. The chain joins TRBV24-1 to TRBJ2-3; TRBD1 aligns across 10 bases. Per the germline V gene, CDR1 is KGHDR and CDR2 is SFDVKD. V was pared by 4 bases and J by 3 bases, with 3 bases of the junction left unmatched. This CDR3 has 15 residues. In DNA, the CDR3 is TGTGCCACCAGTGACCGGGACAGGGGAACAGATACGCAGTATTTT. Translating gives CATSDRDRGTDTQYF.